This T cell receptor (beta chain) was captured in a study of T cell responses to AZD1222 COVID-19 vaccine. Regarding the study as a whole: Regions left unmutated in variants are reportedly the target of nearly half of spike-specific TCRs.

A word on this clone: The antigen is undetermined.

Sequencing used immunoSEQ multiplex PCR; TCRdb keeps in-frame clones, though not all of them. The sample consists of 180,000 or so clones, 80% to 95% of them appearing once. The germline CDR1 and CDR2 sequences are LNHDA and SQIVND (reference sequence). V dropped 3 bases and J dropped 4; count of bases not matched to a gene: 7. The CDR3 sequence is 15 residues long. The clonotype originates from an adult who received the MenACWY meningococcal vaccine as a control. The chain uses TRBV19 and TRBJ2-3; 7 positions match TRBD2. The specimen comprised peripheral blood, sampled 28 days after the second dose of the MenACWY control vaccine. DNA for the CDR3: TGTGCCAGTAGTATGGGTAGCGCGGGGGCAGATACGCAGTATTTT. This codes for CASSMGSAGADTQYF.